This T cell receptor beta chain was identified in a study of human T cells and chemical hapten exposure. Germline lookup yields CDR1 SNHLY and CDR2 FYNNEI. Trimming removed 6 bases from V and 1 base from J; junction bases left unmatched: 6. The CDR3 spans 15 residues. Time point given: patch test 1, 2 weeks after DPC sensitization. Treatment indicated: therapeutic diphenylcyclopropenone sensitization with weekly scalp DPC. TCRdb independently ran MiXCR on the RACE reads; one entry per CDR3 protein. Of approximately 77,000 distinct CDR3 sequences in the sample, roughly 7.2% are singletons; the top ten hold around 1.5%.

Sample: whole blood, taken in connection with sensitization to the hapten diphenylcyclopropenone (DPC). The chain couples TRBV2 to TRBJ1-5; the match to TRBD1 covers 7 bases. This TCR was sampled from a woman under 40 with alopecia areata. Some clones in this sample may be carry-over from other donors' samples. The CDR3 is CASRREGGSNQPQHF. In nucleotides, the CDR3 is TGTGCCAGCAGAAGAGAAGGGGGCAGCAATCAGCCCCAGCATTTT.